The 22 T cell receptor beta chains below were found in one sample sequenced in a study of blood T cells in healthy people across ages. Primed by a sample-barcoded 5' primer and a J-beta primer mix, a second PCR proceeded for roughly 6 to 12 cycles. TCRdb reprocessed the 5' RACE reads via MiXCR and lists one record per CDR3 protein. The profile shows some 1.5 million distinct CDR3 sequences, roughly 43% of them singletons. Sequencing was carried out using blood. Receptor source: a woman aged 18 to 35 in good health.

The gene calls are TRBV4-1 and TRBJ1-5; the D gene is possibly TRBD1 (5 bases). The germline V and J ends were trimmed by 4 bases and 0 bases, with 25 bases remaining between them. This CDR3 has 20 amino acids. Germline values: CDR1 MGHRA, CDR2 YSYEKL. CDR3 nucleotide sequence: TGCGCCAGCAGCCCAAACGCCCCAGGGAGCGGCAGCTATAGCAATCAGCCCCAGCATTTT. Protein product: CASSPNAPGSGSYSNQPQHF.

This clonotype was picked up one time. The chain couples TRBV19 to TRBJ2-4; D unresolved. Germline V gene data show CDR1 as LNHDA and CDR2 as SQIVND (reference sequence). This CDR3 has 14 amino acids. The V end lost 7 bases, the J end lost 5 bases, and 15 bases lay between the germline ends. DNA for the CDR3: TGTGCCAGTAACGCAAGGGTTATGGAAAACATTCAGTACTTC. Its protein product is CASNARVMENIQYF.

This clonotype appeared a few times. The genes are TRBV4-2 and TRBJ1-1; D unresolved. Germline V gene sequence: CDR1 LGHNA, CDR2 YNFKEQ. The CDR3 has 14 amino acids. V was trimmed by 1 base and J by 4 bases, leaving 10 bases between them. The CDR3 bases are TGTGCCAGCAGCCAAGGCCGCGGCGTCACTGAAGCTTTCTTT. This gives the protein CASSQGRGVTEAFF.

The sample holds a few counts of this clonotype. This chain connects TRBV7-3 to TRBJ2-1, with 11 bases matching TRBD2. Trimming at V came to 8 bases and at J to 1 base, leaving 4 bases not matched to a gene. The germline gives CDR1 SGHTA, CDR2 FQGTGA. CDR3 size: 15 residues. The CDR3, as DNA: TGTGCCAGCGGGACTAGCGGAGGGTCCTACAATGAGCAGTTCTTC. Translation: CASGTSGGSYNEQFF.

This clonotype was seen a few times. The chain uses TRBV27 and TRBJ1-2; possible D gene TRBD1, 5 bases. Germline V gene data show CDR1 as MNHEY and CDR2 as SMNVEV (reference sequence). V lost 6 bases to trimming and J lost 7 bases, with 18 bases between them. The CDR3 spans 14 residues. CDR3 region: CASSYGGKGIGYTF. In nucleotides, the CDR3 is TGTGCCAGCAGCTACGGGGGGAAGGGGATTGGCTACACCTTC.

The chain uses TRBV6-5 and TRBJ1-1; possible D gene TRBD1, 6 bases. V lost 8 bases and J 3 bases, leaving 13 bases between the germline ends. This CDR3 region has 13 residues. Per the germline V gene, CDR1 is MNHEY and CDR2 is SVGAGI. The CDR3 nucleotides read TGTGCCAGCCACAGGGCCCTCTACACTGAAGCTTTCTTT. Translated: CASHRALYTEAFF.

In its sample, this clonotype was seen a few times. The J gene is TRBJ2-3, the V gene TRBV27, with D perhaps TRBD1 (7 bases). With 3 bases removed from V and 2 bases from J, the gap between germline ends came to 9 bases. The CDR3 is 14 amino acids. Germline CDR1 MNHEY, CDR2 SMNVEV (reference sequence). In nucleotides, the CDR3 is TGTGCCAGCAGTTTCAGGGGGGCCACAGATACGCAGTATTTT. Its translation: CASSFRGATDTQYF.

This clonotype was counted only a few times. The rearrangement links TRBV2 to TRBJ1-6; D is uncertain. The CDR3 runs to 15 residues. Trimming left V 6 bases short and J 0 bases short, with 9 bases between. From germline, CDR1 is SNHLY and CDR2 FYNNEI. CDR3 coding DNA: TGTGCCAGCAGCGGCCCCCTCTCCTATAATTCACCCCTCCACTTT. Protein product: CASSGPLSYNSPLHF.

This clonotype was recorded only once. A much larger clone sits a single nucleotide away, making a read error possible. The chain combines TRBV4-3 with TRBJ1-5, with TRBD1 identical over 7 bases. The CDR3 spans 14 residues. Germline CDR1 is LGHNA and CDR2 is YSLEER. CDR3 DNA: TGCGCCAGCCGACAGGGACATAGCAATCGGCCCCAGCATTTT. Residues: CASRQGHSNRPQHF.

This chain links TRBV20-1 with TRBJ1-4; no reliable D call. Germline V gene lookup returns CDR1 DFQATT and CDR2 SNEGSKA (reference sequence). CDR3 length equals 12 residues. V lost 5 bases, J lost 8 bases, and 12 bases lay in between. The CDR3 sequence: CSAGRQGEKLFF. The CDR3 region has the DNA TGCAGTGCTGGGCGGCAAGGAGAAAAACTGTTTTTT.

For the CDR3, the DNA is TGTGCCAGCAACCTAGGGGGACTAGCGGGAAATGAGCAGTTCTTC. Encoded protein: CASNLGGLAGNEQFF. The chain combines TRBV28 with TRBJ2-1; 13 bases are a match to TRBD2. Germline lookup yields CDR1 MDHEN and CDR2 SYDVKM. V lost 7 bases to trimming and J lost 7 bases; unmatched junction nucleotides: 7. The length of the CDR3 is 15 residues.

The gene calls are TRBV21-1 and TRBJ2-2; TRBD1 is the table's D call, not checked against the DNA. TRBV21-1 is marked as a pseudogene. The CDR3 is made up of 18 amino acids. In DNA form, the CDR3 reads TGTGCCAGCAGCAAATTACGGGACAGGAATCTGAACACCGGGGAGCTGTTTTTT. Its protein product is CASSKLRDRNLNTGELFF.

The chain has TRBV20-1 and TRBJ2-5, with 10 bases aligning to TRBD2. The J call may not be correct, given that the DNA end is closer to TRBJ2-7. Germline V gives CDR1 DFQATT, CDR2 SNEGSKA (reference sequence). This CDR3 has 15 amino acids. DNA for the CDR3: TGCAGTGCCTGCCCCCTAGCGGGAGTTGTCTACGAGCAGTACTTC. This encodes CSACPLAGVVYEQYF.

This clonotype has only a few counts. This chain joins TRBV4-3 and TRBJ2-7; the D gene could be TRBD1 or TRBD2 (6 bases each). The CDR3 covers 18 residues. V was cut by 3 bases and J by 1 base, with 22 bases left in between. Germline values: CDR1 LGHNA, CDR2 YSLEER. CDR3 amino acids: CASSQGLPMGHLSYEQYF. CDR3 nucleotide sequence: TGCGCCAGCAGCCAGGGACTCCCGATGGGACACCTTTCCTACGAGCAGTACTTC.

This clonotype was recorded a few times. The J gene is TRBJ2-7, the V gene TRBV7-9, with 7 bases lining up with TRBD2. With 7 bases clipped from V and 4 bases from J, the junction kept 4 bases outside the gene matches. The CDR3 totals 12 residues. CDR1 and CDR2 (germline): SEHNR, FQNEAQ (reference sequence). The CDR3 region has the DNA TGTGCCAGCACCTCGGGGGGATACGAGCAGTACTTC. Translating gives CASTSGGYEQYF.

This chain links TRBV9 with TRBJ2-7; 9 nucleotides line up with TRBD1. CDR3 length: 16 amino acids. Germline CDR1 reads SGDLS; CDR2 reads YYNGEE. In DNA form, the CDR3 reads TGTATCAGCAGCCATAACAGGGGGCTAAACTACAATGAGCAGTACTTC. Amino acid sequence: CISSHNRGLNYNEQYF.

This clonotype has just one count. The chain has TRBV18 and TRBJ1-1, with a weak D call TRBD1 (5 bases). Germline assignment: CDR1 KGHSH and CDR2 LQKENI. V lost 2 bases to trimming and J lost 4 bases, with 8 bases between them. The CDR3 has 13 residues. The chain's CDR3 is CASSPSGVTEAFF. The CDR3 DNA reads TGTGCCAGCTCACCATCGGGGGTCACTGAAGCTTTCTTT.

This clonotype has only a few counts. One end of the junction varies from germline; a read error may be responsible. The rearrangement links TRBV20-1 to TRBJ2-7, with 12 bases matching TRBD1. The CDR3 is 13 residues long. Germline assignment: CDR1 DFQATT and CDR2 SNEGSKA (reference sequence). In nucleotides, the CDR3 is TGCAGAGCTAGCAGGGACAGGGGGCACGAGCAGTACTTC. It yields the protein CRASRDRGHEQYF.

This clonotype was counted many times. A much larger clone sits a single nucleotide away, making a read error possible. V and J are TRBV27 and TRBJ2-1; D is unclear. Matching the DNA end better, TRBJ2-7 makes the J call doubtful. The germline V gene encodes CDR1 MNHEY and CDR2 SMNVEV (reference sequence). The CDR3 has 15 amino acids. In DNA, the CDR3 is TGTGCCAGCAGTTTATCGGTCAGCTCCTACAATGAGCAGTACTTC. It encodes CASSLSVSSYNEQYF.

V gene TRBV7-9 combines with J gene TRBJ1-1; 7 nucleotides agree with TRBD1. CDR1 and CDR2 (germline): SEHNR, FQNEAQ (reference sequence). The CDR3 has 13 residues. V gave up 5 bases and J gave up 6 bases; unmatched junction bases: 6. Written as DNA, the CDR3 is TGTGCCAGCAGCCCAAAGGGGGCCCCTGAAGCTTTCTTT. This sequence encodes CASSPKGAPEAFF.

This clonotype was seen a few times. The chain employs TRBV16 and TRBJ1-1; the D gene is possibly TRBD1 (6 bases). Trimming cost V 5 bases and J 4 bases, with 14 bases left between them. This CDR3 is 14 amino acids long. Germline V gene data show CDR1 as KGHSY and CDR2 as FQNENV. As DNA, the CDR3 is TGTGCCAGCAGCAAAGGGGGAATCGGCACTGAAGCTTTCTTT. Amino acid sequence: CASSKGGIGTEAFF.

This clonotype was seen repeatedly, ten times or more. The chain couples TRBV10-3 to TRBJ1-2; D unclear. Germline V gives CDR1 ENHRY, CDR2 SYGVKD. This CDR3 is 13 amino acids long. V lost 5 bases to trimming and J lost 4 bases, with 11 bases between them. The CDR3 nucleotides are TGTGCCATCAGTATCGACGGGCTCTATGGCTACACCTTC. Amino acids: CAISIDGLYGYTF.